This T cell receptor beta chain was sequenced in a study of cytomegalovirus exposure and HLA in healthy donors. Looking at the study overall: Assignment to the Caucasian-associated ancestry cluster applied to over 70% of the approximately 400 genotyped donors. The study, taken as a whole, reports: As confirmed in vitro, three CMV-associated chains were specific for CMV antigens. Cytomegalovirus association was listed for about 180 TCR beta chains.

Trimming removed 3 bases from V and 1 base from J; junction bases left unmatched: 15. The CDR3 is 20 amino acids. Germline V gives CDR1 KGHSH, CDR2 LQKENI. Remarks on this clone: Its antigen is still unknown.

Vbeta (60) and Jbeta (13) primers were used in the PCR. Sequencing was performed with immunoSEQ multiplex PCR; in TCRdb, only in-frame clones are kept and a portion is missing. In the table there are fewer than 150,000 clones, about 80% of which are singletons. This TCR came from a man aged 50-59 years in good health and CMV-seropositive. V gene TRBV18 combines with J gene TRBJ2-7, with 13 bases fitting TRBD2. The sequenced sample was PBMCs. CDR3 sequence: CASSPTSGRGSNLRSYEQYF. CDR3 bases: TGTGCCAGCTCACCCACTAGCGGGAGGGGCTCCAACCTTAGGTCCTACGAGCAGTACTTC.